A single sample gave rise to the 21 T cell receptor beta chains below, sequenced in a study of cytomegalovirus exposure and HLA in healthy donors. Amplification used 60 Vbeta primers and 13 Jbeta primers. Measured with immunoSEQ multiplex PCR; TCRdb has only the in-frame clones, and not every one. Among roughly 150,000 clones listed, about 79% were seen once. Sequencing was carried out using PBMCs. Receptors were obtained from a male donor in good health and CMV-seronegative.

The V gene is TRBV28, the J gene TRBJ2-1, with D possibly matching TRBD2 (5 bases). Trimming stripped 7 bases from V and 6 bases from J, with 10 bases between. Germline V lookup: CDR1 MDHEN, CDR2 SYDVKM. The CDR3 runs to 12 residues. The CDR3 loop reads CASTRGINEQFF. In DNA, the CDR3 is TGTGCCAGCACCCGAGGGATCAATGAGCAGTTCTTC.

In this sample, this clone turned up once. The chain joins TRBV6-1 to TRBJ2-1, with 10 bases that match TRBD1. CDR1 is MNHNS and CDR2 is SASEGT in the germline V gene. After removal of 2 bases from V and 6 bases from J, the junction contained 4 bases not matched to a gene. The CDR3 is 15 residues long. The CDR3 nucleotides are TGTGCCAGCAGTGAAAGGACAGGGGGGAGCAATGAGCAGTTCTTC. It translates to CASSERTGGSNEQFF.

The V and J genes are TRBV7-2 and TRBJ2-7; 11 bases are shared with TRBD2. The CDR3 consists of 15 residues. V trimming: 5 bases; J trimming: 0 bases; junction bases outside the gene matches: 3. Germline CDR1 SGHTA, CDR2 FQGNSA. CDR3 protein: CASSTSGSASYEQYF. CDR3 nucleotide sequence: TGTGCCAGCAGCACTAGCGGGAGTGCCTCCTACGAGCAGTACTTC.

V is TRBV7-3 and J is TRBJ1-2; D remains ambiguous. This CDR3 is 14 amino acids long. Looked up from germline, CDR1 is SGHTA and CDR2 is FQGTGA. V was pared by 4 bases and J by 4 bases, with 13 bases between. CDR3 protein: CASSSQAEGYGYTF. The CDR3 bases are TGTGCCAGCAGCTCCCAGGCAGAGGGCTATGGCTACACCTTC.

This clone was counted a single time. V and J are TRBV18 and TRBJ2-1, with 8 bases that match TRBD1. V lost 6 bases, J lost 0 bases, and 10 bases stayed unmatched. Germline CDR1 is KGHSH and CDR2 is LQKENI. This CDR3 is built from 17 residues. The CDR3 region has the DNA TGTGCCAGCTCGGGGCAGGGGGCGCCGGACTCCTACAATGAGCAGTTCTTC. This encodes CASSGQGAPDSYNEQFF.

The rearrangement uses TRBV11-2 and TRBJ2-1, with D possibly TRBD1 on 6 matching bases. CDR1 and CDR2 from the germline V gene are SGHAT and FQNNGV. This CDR3 region has 16 residues. Trimming cost V 6 bases and J 0 bases, with 15 bases left between them. The CDR3 DNA is TGTGCCAGCAGTTTGTTCGAGGGGGTCTCCTACAATGAGCAGTTCTTC. As protein: CASSLFEGVSYNEQFF.

The J gene is TRBJ2-1, the V gene TRBV15; 9 bases are a match to TRBD1. The germline CDR1 and CDR2 sequences are LNHNV and YYDKDF (reference sequence). Trimming at V came to 4 bases and at J to 8 bases, leaving 9 bases not matched to a gene. The CDR3 totals 15 residues. This CDR3 reads CATSTEDRGFDEQFF. The CDR3 DNA is TGTGCCACCAGCACCGAGGACAGGGGTTTCGATGAGCAGTTCTTC.

This clone was recorded a few times. The V gene is TRBV6-5, the J gene TRBJ2-2; no reliable D call. The ends were cut back, 2 bases at V and 5 bases at J, with 6 bases in the middle. This CDR3 is 13 amino acids long. CDR1 is MNHEY and CDR2 is SVGAGI in the germline V gene. CDR3 loop: CASSYGETGELFF. CDR3 coding DNA: TGTGCCAGCAGTTACGGAGAAACCGGGGAGCTGTTTTTT.

The gene calls are TRBV2 and TRBJ2-7; D ambiguous. CDR3 length equals 13 residues. From germline, CDR1 is SNHLY and CDR2 FYNNEI. Trimming left V 6 bases short and J 3 bases short, with 12 bases between. The CDR3 DNA follows: TGTGCCAGCAGACCCCTTCCGGGCTACGAGCAGTACTTC. This encodes CASRPLPGYEQYF.

The gene calls are TRBV12-5 and TRBJ2-5; 9 bases are shared with TRBD2. This CDR3 is 15 amino acids long. In germline, CDR1 is LGHNT, CDR2 FRNRAP. Trimming cost V 6 bases and J 2 bases; bases outside gene matches: 7. This CDR3 reads CASGRGRDHQETQYF. The DNA for the CDR3 is TGTGCTAGTGGCCGCGGGAGGGACCATCAAGAGACCCAGTACTTC.

In this sample, this clone turned up once. V is TRBV27 and J is TRBJ1-1; 8 bases are a match to TRBD1. The germline V gene has CDR1 MNHEY and CDR2 SMNVEV (reference sequence). V trimming: 7 bases; J trimming: 5 bases; junction bases outside the gene matches: 12. The CDR3 has 15 amino acids. In DNA, the CDR3 is TGTGCCAGCACCGAAGGAGCAGGGGGCAGGACTGAAGCTTTCTTT. This sequence encodes CASTEGAGGRTEAFF.

The rearrangement uses TRBV7-9 and TRBJ1-2; possible D gene TRBD1, 5 bases. Germline V gene lookup returns CDR1 SEHNR and CDR2 FQNEAQ (reference sequence). This CDR3 comprises 14 residues. V lost 4 bases to trimming and J lost 8 bases, with 17 bases between them. The CDR3 nucleotides are TGTGCCAGCAGCTCCGACAGCTCCTCTCCGGGCTACACCTTC. Protein product: CASSSDSSSPGYTF.

The chain carries TRBV4-1 and TRBJ2-1; D is uncertain. The CDR3 consists of 15 residues. V was pared by 0 bases and J by 3 bases, with 9 bases between. The germline V gene has CDR1 MGHRA and CDR2 YSYEKL. CDR3 DNA: TGCGCCAGCAGCCAAGATAACCTAGACTACAATGAGCAGTTCTTC. Translating gives CASSQDNLDYNEQFF.

The chain is built from TRBV7-7 and TRBJ2-5, with 9 bases lining up with TRBD2. Germline lookup yields CDR1 SSHAT and CDR2 FNYEAQ (reference sequence). This CDR3 is built from 17 residues. Trimming cost V 3 bases and J 4 bases; bases outside gene matches: 12. Here the CDR3 reads CASSLSIAGVLPETQYF. CDR3 DNA: TGTGCCAGCAGCTTGTCCATAGCGGGAGTTTTGCCAGAGACCCAGTACTTC.

The genes are TRBV6-6 and TRBJ2-7; 9 positions match TRBD1. The CDR3 is 12 amino acids. With V trimmed by 4 bases and J by 5 bases, 0 bases remained unmatched. From germline, CDR1 is MNHNY and CDR2 SVGAGI (reference sequence). The CDR3 loop is CASSWDRDEQYF. CDR3 bases: TGTGCCAGCAGTTGGGACAGGGACGAGCAGTACTTC.

V is TRBV10-3 and J is TRBJ2-1, with 9 bases matching TRBD2. Germline CDR1 ENHRY, CDR2 SYGVKD. Trimming at V came to 6 bases and at J to 7 bases, leaving 10 bases not matched to a gene. The CDR3 totals 15 residues. CDR3 DNA sequence: TGTGCCATCAGGGACTCCGGGACTAGCAGGAATGAGCAGTTCTTC. Its protein is CAIRDSGTSRNEQFF.

The chain carries TRBV27 and TRBJ1-1; maybe TRBD1 (5 bases). Trimming stripped 3 bases from V and 1 base from J, with 9 bases between. Per the germline V gene, CDR1 is MNHEY and CDR2 is SMNVEV (reference sequence). The CDR3 spans 14 residues. The CDR3 DNA reads as TGTGCCAGCAGTTTCACCGGGGGGAACACTGAAGCTTTCTTT. Translation: CASSFTGGNTEAFF.

The chain uses TRBV29-1 and TRBJ2-3; 13 nucleotides align to TRBD2. The CDR3 is 15 residues long. From germline, CDR1 is SQVTM and CDR2 ANQGSEA. V shed 6 bases, J shed 3 bases, and the junction held 6 bases outside the gene matches. CDR3 loop: CSVLLTSGRTDTQYF. CDR3 nucleotide sequence: TGCAGCGTGCTACTGACTAGCGGGAGGACAGATACGCAGTATTTT.

V gene TRBV5-4 combines with J gene TRBJ2-7; D might be TRBD1 (5 bases). The V and J ends lost 0 bases and 6 bases respectively, with 7 bases between them. Germline CDR1 reads SGHNT; CDR2 reads YYREEE (reference sequence). This CDR3 spans 12 amino acids. The CDR3 DNA follows: TGTGCCAGCAGCTTGGAAGGGGTCGAGCAGTACTTC. It is translated as CASSLEGVEQYF.

This clone showed up just once. The chain links TRBV7-9 to TRBJ2-1; 9 positions agree with TRBD2. After removal of 2 bases from V and 14 bases from J, the junction contained 10 bases not matched to a gene. The CDR3 loop spans 14 amino acids. The germline V gene has CDR1 SEHNR and CDR2 FQNEAQ (reference sequence). CDR3 coding DNA: TGTGCCAGCAGCTTACTCCTAGCGGGACGGGTTGAGTTCTTC. Protein product: CASSLLLAGRVEFF.

The chain's CDR3 is CASRKGGPSYEQYF. CDR3 coding DNA: TGTGCCAGCAGGAAAGGGGGACCTTCCTACGAGCAGTACTTC. J is TRBJ2-7 and V is TRBV11-2, with a weak D call TRBD1 (6 bases). V lost 6 bases, J lost 1 base, and 13 bases lay in between. This CDR3 region has 14 residues. Germline V gene sequence: CDR1 SGHAT, CDR2 FQNNGV.